This T cell receptor beta chain came from a study of T cells after yellow fever vaccination. Across the study: Some fractions had low cell numbers, and these were prepared with SMART-Seq v4 Ultra Low Input.

MiXCR, run by TCRdb on the 5' RACE reads, gives a single entry per CDR3 protein. The sample contains a few hundred thousand distinct CDR3 sequences, about 9.9% of which appear only once. Germline-derived CDR1 and CDR2 are MNHEY and SVGAGI. The V end was cut by 5 bases, the J end by 9 bases, with 8 bases between. The CDR3 has 11 residues. General study results and limits: Weaker, the secondary response had a peak occurring faster, on day 5 versus 15. A large majority of primary-vaccination clones showed up again after the booster (approximately 96% CD4, 75% to 90% CD8). The appearance of a small share of clonotypes in both CD4 and CD8 compartments was observed.

With regard to this clonotype: Its specificity is not known.

This specimen was PBMCs, taken on the day of the first yellow fever vaccination. This chain connects TRBV6-5 to TRBJ2-1, with D uncertain. The TCR was taken from a man between 18 and 29 years old who received the YFV17D yellow fever vaccine. The CDR3 DNA sequence: TGTGCCAGCAGTCGGAATACTGAGCAGTTCTTC. This encodes CASSRNTEQFF.